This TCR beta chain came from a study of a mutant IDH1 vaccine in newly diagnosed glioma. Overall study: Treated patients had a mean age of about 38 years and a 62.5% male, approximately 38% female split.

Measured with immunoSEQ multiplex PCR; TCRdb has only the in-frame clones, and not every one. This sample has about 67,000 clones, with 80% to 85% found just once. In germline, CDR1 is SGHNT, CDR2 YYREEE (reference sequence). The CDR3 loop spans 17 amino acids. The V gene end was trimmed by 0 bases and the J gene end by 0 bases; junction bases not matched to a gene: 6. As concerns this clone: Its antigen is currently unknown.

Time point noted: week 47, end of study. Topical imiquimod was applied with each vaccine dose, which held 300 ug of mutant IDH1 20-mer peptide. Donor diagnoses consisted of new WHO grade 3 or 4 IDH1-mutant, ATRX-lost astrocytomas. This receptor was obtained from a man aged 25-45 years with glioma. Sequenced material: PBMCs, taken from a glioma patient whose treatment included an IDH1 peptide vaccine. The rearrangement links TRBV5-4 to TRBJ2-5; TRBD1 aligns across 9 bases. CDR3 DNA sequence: TGTGCCAGCAGCTTGGCCTCGACAGGGGGGTACCAAGAGACCCAGTACTTC. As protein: CASSLASTGGYQETQYF.